The 6 T cell receptor beta chains reported below all come from one sample, sequenced in a study of blood T cell repertoires in COVID-19. Sequenced by immunoSEQ multiplex PCR; TCRdb stores in-frame clones only, minus some. Of over 130,000 clones in the sample, under 85% were seen once. The sample comprised PBMCs or T cells enriched from blood (not recorded which). The receptors were sampled from a woman aged 18-30 years who had been exposed to COVID-19.

Turning to this clone: The sample contains more than one DNA sequence encoding this CDR3. The chain joins TRBV29-1 to TRBJ2-5, with a possible D match to TRBD2 (6 bases). Trimming took off 3 bases at V and 5 bases at J, with 10 bases between the two ends. Germline CDR1 reads SQVTM; CDR2 reads ANQGSEA. This CDR3 spans 12 amino acids. CDR3 nucleotides: TGCAGCGTTGAGGGAGGTGGGGAGACCCAGTACTTC. Translated, it gives CSVEGGGETQYF.

The chain combines TRBV20-1 with TRBJ1-4; 7 bases match TRBD1. V trimming: 3 bases; J trimming: 5 bases; junction bases outside the gene matches: 6. The CDR3 is 14 residues long. CDR1 is DFQATT, CDR2 SNEGSKA, per germline (reference sequence). This chain's CDR3 is CSASGTVLNEKLFF. The CDR3 nucleotides read TGCAGTGCTAGTGGGACAGTTCTAAATGAAAAACTGTTTTTT.

The rearrangement uses TRBV5-1 and TRBJ2-1; TRBD2 matches at 9 bases. The germline V gene has CDR1 SGHRS and CDR2 YFSETQ. J gave up 8 bases and V 2 bases, and 11 bases lay outside the gene matches. The CDR3 has 16 residues. The CDR3 here is CASSLGTAGGHDEQFF. The CDR3 nucleotides are TGCGCCAGCAGCTTAGGCACAGCGGGAGGTCACGATGAGCAGTTCTTC.

The chain combines TRBV7-2 with TRBJ2-7, with D possibly being TRBD2 (6 bases). Germline lookup yields CDR1 SGHTA and CDR2 FQGNSA. The CDR3 consists of 13 residues. Trimming removed 5 bases from V and 4 bases from J, with 12 bases in between. CDR3 nucleotide sequence: TGTGCCAGCAGCCCGGGACTCCGATACGAGCAGTACTTC. Its protein product is CASSPGLRYEQYF.

V usage is TRBV7-2 and J usage is TRBJ2-7; TRBD2 matches 8 bases. Germline V CDR1 and CDR2: SGHTA, FQGNSA. V lost 0 bases and J lost 7; bases outside the gene matches: 8. The CDR3 is 15 residues long. In DNA form, the CDR3 reads TGTGCCAGCAGCTTAGCGTCCGGGAGGGCGGGGGAGCAGTACTTC. Encoded protein: CASSLASGRAGEQYF.

The chain carries TRBV6-5 and TRBJ1-4; tentative D call: TRBD1 (5 bases). Between the trimmed V and J ends, which lost 0 bases and 3 bases, there was a span of 11 bases. The CDR3 runs to 16 residues. Germline V gene lookup returns CDR1 MNHEY and CDR2 SVGAGI. The CDR3 loop is CASSYSGVRANEKLFF. In DNA, the CDR3 is TGTGCCAGCAGTTACTCGGGTGTCAGGGCTAATGAAAAACTGTTTTTT.